These 21 T cell receptor beta chains originate from one sample sequenced in a study of response to subunit inactivated influenza vaccine. TCRdb independently ran MiXCR on the RT-PCR reads; one entry per CDR3 protein. The sample consists of about 480,000 distinct CDR3 sequences, over 9.5% of them appearing once. The starting material was PBMCs from blood, obtained around seven weeks after vaccination. These receptors all come from a man between 50 and 59 years old who received an inactivated influenza vaccine.

This clonotype was counted ten times or more. The chain links TRBV25-1 to TRBJ2-3, with TRBD2 matching 7 bases. The V and J ends lost 5 bases and 0 bases, in that order; junction bases with no gene match: 17. Germline CDR1 reads MGHDK; CDR2 reads SYGVNS. The CDR3 runs to 19 residues. The CDR3 coding sequence is TGTGCCAGCAGTACCCTAAGGGCAACTAGCGAACTGAGCACAGATACGCAGTATTTT. This translates into CASSTLRATSELSTDTQYF. Together with reference TRBV25-1 and TRBJ2-3, the CDR3 gives the full variable domain: EADIYQTPRYLVIGTGKKITLECSQTMGHDKMYWYQQDPGMELHLIHYSYGVNSTEKGDLSSESTVSRIRTEHFPLTLESARPSHTSQYLCASSTLRATSELSTDTQYFGPGTRLTVL.

This clonotype showed up many times. The V and J genes are TRBV5-1 and TRBJ2-3; TRBD2 aligns across 11 bases. CDR1 and CDR2 (germline): SGHRS, YFSETQ. The CDR3 has 15 residues. With V trimmed by 2 bases and J by 6 bases, 5 bases remained unmatched. The CDR3 DNA follows: TGCGCCAGCAGCTTAAATAGCGGGAGGGCCGATACGCAGTATTTT. This encodes CASSLNSGRADTQYF. The variable domain in full, with the rest retrieved from reference TRBV5-1 and TRBJ2-3, is KAGVTQTPRYLIKTRGQQVTLSCSPISGHRSVSWYQQTPGQGLQFLFEYFSETQRNKGNFPGRFSGRQFSNSRSEMNVSTLELGDSALYLCASSLNSGRADTQYFGPGTRLTVL.

This clonotype was seen many times. The chain employs TRBV6-4 and TRBJ2-1, with 11 bases lining up with TRBD2. J was trimmed by 7 bases and V by 5 bases; bases with no gene match: 7. Looked up from germline, CDR1 is MRHNA and CDR2 is SNTAGT. The CDR3 spans 15 residues. CDR3 DNA sequence: TGTGCCAGCAGTCCACTAGCGGGAGAGGGAAATGAGCAGTTCTTC. The encoded protein is CASSPLAGEGNEQFF.

The DNA of the CDR3 is TGTGCCAGCAGCTTAGGGGGGAACGCGGGCTACACCTTC. Amino acid sequence: CASSLGGNAGYTF. The chain recombines TRBV7-8 with TRBJ1-2; TRBD1 is a possible D gene (5 bases). Trimming removed 1 base from V and 8 bases from J, with 11 bases in between. The germline gives CDR1 SGHVS, CDR2 FQNEAQ. The CDR3 is 13 residues long.

This clonotype was seen only a few times. J is TRBJ2-3 and V is TRBV4-3; 9 bases are a match to TRBD1. Germline V lookup: CDR1 LGHNA, CDR2 YSLEER. The V and J ends lost 3 bases and 2 bases, in that order; junction bases with no gene match: 3. The CDR3 length is 15 residues. CDR3 DNA: TGCGCCAGCAGCCAGGGACAGGGAGTCACAGATACGCAGTATTTT. Its translation: CASSQGQGVTDTQYF.

This clonotype was counted many times. The V gene is TRBV24-1, the J gene TRBJ2-3; 11 bases agree with TRBD2. V shed 4 bases, J shed 2 bases, and the junction held 4 bases outside the gene matches. CDR1 is KGHDR and CDR2 is SFDVKD in the germline V gene. The CDR3 length is 16 residues. DNA of the CDR3: TGTGCCACCAGTGAAGGGACTAGCGGCATCACAGATACGCAGTATTTT. It encodes CATSEGTSGITDTQYF.

This clonotype was counted ten times or more. The chain is built from TRBV12-3 or TRBV12-4 and TRBJ1-2, with D unclear. CDR3 length: 13 residues. The V end was cut by 0 bases, the J end by 0 bases, with 2 bases between. The CDR3 DNA reads TGTGCCAGCAGTTTAGCAGCTAACTATGGCTACACCTTC. It is translated as CASSLAANYGYTF.

This clonotype has a handful of counts. The chain has TRBV12-3 or TRBV12-4 and TRBJ2-1; maybe TRBD2 (6 bases). V gave up 5 bases and J gave up 7 bases, with 18 bases separating them. The CDR3 extends over 15 amino acids. Here the CDR3 DNA reads TGTGCCAGCAGTAAGGGCGGCGGGATTAAGAATGAGCAGTTCTTC. This codes for CASSKGGGIKNEQFF.

The table lists this clonotype with a few counts. The V call is TRBV5-6, the J call TRBJ2-5; unclear D gene. V was cut by 4 bases and J by 2 bases, with 9 bases left in between. Germline values: CDR1 SGHDT, CDR2 YYEEEE. The CDR3 consists of 13 residues. This chain's CDR3 is CASSPELQETQYF. CDR3 DNA: TGTGCCAGCAGCCCCGAGTTACAAGAGACCCAGTACTTC.

The CDR3 DNA reads as TGTGCCAGCAGCCTCGGACGGAACTCTGGAAACACCATATATTTT. It specifies CASSLGRNSGNTIYF. The chain joins TRBV5-5 to TRBJ1-3; the D is unclear. V was trimmed by 4 bases and J by 0 bases, leaving 11 bases between them. The CDR3 is 15 amino acids. Germline V gene lookup returns CDR1 SGHKS and CDR2 YYEKEE (reference sequence).

This clonotype has a handful of counts. This chain links TRBV20-1 with TRBJ1-3; TRBD1 aligns across 9 bases. J gave up 8 bases and V 0 bases, and 17 bases lay outside the gene matches. Germline V lookup: CDR1 DFQATT, CDR2 SNEGSKA (reference sequence). This CDR3 is 18 amino acids long. CDR3 loop: CSARDYTGGFPGRDTIYF. In DNA, the CDR3 is TGCAGTGCTAGAGATTACACAGGGGGCTTTCCGGGTCGGGACACCATATATTTT.

In its sample, this clonotype was seen many times. V and J are TRBV7-9 and TRBJ2-1, with D possibly TRBD1 on 6 matching bases. This CDR3 spans 15 amino acids. Germline V CDR1 and CDR2: SEHNR, FQNEAQ (reference sequence). Deletions cut 2 bases from V and 4 bases from J, with 12 bases between. In nucleotides, the CDR3 is TGTGCCAGCAGCTTAACACCAGGGGCTTACAATGAGCAGTTCTTC. The encoded protein is CASSLTPGAYNEQFF.

This clonotype showed up many times. The rearrangement joins TRBV6-1 to TRBJ2-7, with 10 bases fitting TRBD1. The germline CDR1 and CDR2 sequences are MNHNS and SASEGT. CDR3 length: 15 residues. The junction had 11 bases not matched to a gene; V was cut back by 8 bases and J by 4 bases. CDR3 DNA sequence: TGTGCCAGCGGGAAGCAGACAGGGGGCGCATACGAGCAGTACTTC. This gives the protein CASGKQTGGAYEQYF.

A word on this clonotype: Germline is not matched at one junction end, which may reflect a read error. V gene TRBV5-1 combines with J gene TRBJ1-6; 8 nucleotides match TRBD1. CDR3 length: 14 residues. Per the germline V gene, CDR1 is SGHRS and CDR2 is YFSETQ. The CDR3 spells CASSSGQDHSPLYF. The CDR3 nucleotides read TGCGCCAGCAGCTCGGGACAGGATCATTCACCCCTCTACTTT.

V usage is TRBV7-2 and J usage is TRBJ2-1; 12 positions match TRBD2. Germline CDR1 reads SGHTA; CDR2 reads FQGNSA. The J segment lost 4 bases and the V segment lost 5 bases, leaving 3 bases of the junction unmatched. The CDR3 length is 15 residues. The CDR3 bases are TGTGCCAGCAGCAGTACTAGCGGGGGGTACAATGAGCAGTTCTTC. This translates into CASSSTSGGYNEQFF.

This clonotype was counted a few times. The chain uses TRBV7-2 and TRBJ2-5; 8 positions agree with TRBD2. V trimming: 3 bases; J trimming: 5 bases; junction bases outside the gene matches: 5. The CDR3 sequence is 14 residues long. Germline V gene sequence: CDR1 SGHTA, CDR2 FQGNSA. CDR3 nucleotides: TGTGCCAGCAGCTTCGGGGGGGCCGGGGAGACCCAGTACTTC. It encodes CASSFGGAGETQYF.

About this clonotype itself: A much larger clone lies a single base off, so this may be a read error. V is TRBV6-6 and J is TRBJ2-7; D is undetermined. Germline V CDR1 and CDR2: MNHNY, SVGAGI (reference sequence). The CDR3 contains 13 residues. Trimming removed 5 bases from V and 2 bases from J, with 10 bases in between. CDR3 DNA sequence: TGTGCCAGCAGTGACACCTACACCTACGAGCAGTACTTC. It encodes CASSDTYTYEQYF.

This clonotype was found a few times. The rearrangement uses TRBV4-1 and TRBJ2-6; D call uncertain. Trimming left V 6 bases short and J 4 bases short, with 16 bases between. The CDR3 length is 16 residues. In germline, CDR1 is MGHRA, CDR2 YSYEKL. The CDR3 sequence is CASSPTRQSGANVLTF. CDR3 nucleotide sequence: TGCGCCAGCAGTCCCACGCGACAATCGGGGGCCAACGTCCTGACTTTC.

Only a few counts were recorded for this clonotype. The rearrangement links TRBV4-3 to TRBJ2-1; 7 bases line up with TRBD1. The trim removed 1 base at V and 6 bases at J, leaving 3 bases unmatched. CDR3 length: 14 residues. CDR1 and CDR2 from the germline V gene are LGHNA and YSLEER. DNA of the CDR3: TGCGCCAGCAGCCAAGGAAGGGGGCCCAATGAGCAGTTCTTC. This codes for CASSQGRGPNEQFF.

This clonotype was seen more than once but under ten times. CDR3 nucleotides: TGCGCCAGCAAAGAGGGGGCGAGACAGCCCCAGCATTTT. It codes for CASKEGARQPQHF. The rearrangement uses TRBV10-2 and TRBJ1-5, with 7 bases fitting TRBD1. The CDR3 totals 13 residues. Germline-derived CDR1 and CDR2 are WSHSY and SAAADI. Trimming removed 7 bases from V and 7 bases from J; junction bases left unmatched: 7.

The genes are TRBV7-9 and TRBJ2-1, with TRBD2 as a possible D gene (5 bases). V was shortened by 6 bases and J by 0 bases, with 18 bases between the two germline ends. Per the germline V gene, CDR1 is SEHNR and CDR2 is FQNEAQ (reference sequence). There are 17 residues in the CDR3. The CDR3 is CASSPLGGQSSYNEQFF. The DNA of the CDR3 is TGTGCCAGCAGTCCCTTGGGCGGGCAGAGCTCCTACAATGAGCAGTTCTTC.